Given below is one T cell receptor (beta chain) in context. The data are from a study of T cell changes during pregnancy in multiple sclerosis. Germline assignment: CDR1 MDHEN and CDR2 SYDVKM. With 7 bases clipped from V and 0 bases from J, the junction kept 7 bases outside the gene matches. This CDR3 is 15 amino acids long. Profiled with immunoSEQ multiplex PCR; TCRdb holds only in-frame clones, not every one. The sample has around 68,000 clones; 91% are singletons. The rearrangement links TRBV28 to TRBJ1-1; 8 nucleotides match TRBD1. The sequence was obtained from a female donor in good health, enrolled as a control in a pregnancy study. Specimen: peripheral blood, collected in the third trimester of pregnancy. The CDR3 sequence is CASNFRGRLNTEAFF. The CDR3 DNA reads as TGTGCCAGCAACTTCAGGGGGCGCTTGAACACTGAAGCTTTCTTT.